This is a list of T cell receptor beta chains from one sample in a study of Ad26.COV2.S vaccination and SARS-CoV-2 variants. Generated by immunoSEQ multiplex PCR, the TCRdb table keeps only in-frame clones and is missing some. The table has about 680,000 clones, roughly 90% seen once; the top ten hold approximately 1.5%. Source: peripheral blood, taken in a trial of Ad26.COV2.S vaccine versus placebo. The receptor source for this set is a person between 18 and 65 years old who received the Ad26.COV2.S COVID-19 vaccine or a placebo. The CDR3 runs from the conserved cysteine through the conserved F or W. The order of the fields is J gene, V gene, clone size, D gene, CDR3 length, CDR3 protein, CDR3 DNA. A D gene is named only where the DNA matches it firmly. Clone size appears in some rows only: once, few, many, or a class for an expanded clone.

>TRBJ2-1|TRBV7-9|.|TRBD2|11
CAGERENGQFF
TGTGCAGGAGAGCGGGAGAATGGGCAGTTCTTC
>TRBJ2-1|TRBV6-2/TRBV6-3|.|.|12
CASSYSWYEQFF
TGTGCCAGCAGTTACTCGTGGTATGAGCAGTTCTTC
>TRBJ2-5|TRBV2|.|TRBD2|15
CASSDPSGRSETQYF
TGTGCCAGCAGTGACCCTAGCGGGAGGTCAGAGACCCAGTACTTC
>TRBJ1-1|TRBV10-2|.|TRBD1|13
CASSGDRDTEAFF
TGCGCCAGCAGTGGGGACAGGGACACTGAAGCTTTCTTT
>TRBJ1-6|TRBV27|.|.|16
CASSRSDYYGNSPLHF
TGTGCCAGCAGTCGCTCGGACTACTACGGGAATTCACCCCTCCACTTT
>TRBJ2-7|TRBV11-2|.|TRBD2|16
CASSTLAGGRLYEQYF
TGTGCCAGCAGCACACTAGCGGGGGGACGATTGTACGAGCAGTACTTC
>TRBJ2-7|TRBV5-4|.|.|15
CASSSGLLEPYEQYF
TGTGCCAGCAGCTCGGGACTTTTAGAACCCTACGAGCAGTACTTC
>TRBJ1-1|TRBV5-4|.|.|13
CASSTGTQKGAFF
TGTGCCAGCAGCACCGGGACCCAAAAGGGGGCTTTCTTT
>TRBJ2-1|TRBV19|.|TRBD2|13
CASSTGLGNEQFF
TGTGCCAGTAGCACGGGACTAGGCAATGAGCAGTTCTTC
>TRBJ2-7|TRBV30|few|.|12
CAWSQGGHEQYF
TGTGCCTGGAGTCAGGGAGGCCACGAGCAGTACTTC
>TRBJ1-2|TRBV12-3/TRBV12-4|.|.|12
CASSLGLYGYTF
TGTGCCAGCAGTTTGGGACTCTATGGCTACACCTTC
>TRBJ1-5|TRBV6-5|few|.|14
CASSSQGYGQPQHF
TGTGCCAGCAGTTCGCAGGGGTACGGGCAGCCCCAGCATTTT
>TRBJ2-7|TRBV11-2|once|.|14
CASSLWQAAYEQYF
TGTGCCAGCAGCTTGTGGCAGGCGGCCTACGAGCAGTACTTC
>TRBJ1-5|TRBV29-1|.|.|13
CSVEIWAGQPQHF
TGCAGCGTTGAAATCTGGGCGGGTCAGCCCCAGCATTTT
>TRBJ2-2|TRBV7-9|.|.|10
CATNSGELFF
TGTGCCACCAACTCCGGGGAGCTGTTTTTT
>TRBJ1-4|TRBV7-3|.|.|15
CASSLTGSPNEKLFF
TGTGCCAGCAGCTTAACGGGGAGTCCTAATGAAAAACTGTTTTTT
>TRBJ1-4|TRBV29-1|.|.|14
CSVVATGTGEKLFF
TGCAGCGTTGTTGCGACAGGAACTGGGGAAAAACTGTTTTTT
>TRBJ2-3|TRBV2|.|.|16
CASSIPPYTSTDTQYF
TGTGCCAGCAGTATTCCTCCCTATACTAGCACAGATACGCAGTATTTT
>TRBJ1-5|TRBV7-2|.|.|13
CASSSQGYQPQHF
TGTGCCAGCAGCTCCCAGGGGTATCAGCCCCAGCATTTT
>TRBJ1-4|TRBV14|.|TRBD1|16
CASSREWGQGTEKLFF
TGTGCCAGCAGCCGGGAATGGGGACAGGGGACTGAAAAACTGTTTTTT
>TRBJ1-5|TRBV19|.|TRBD1|14
CASSIQGGNQPQHF
TGTGCCAGTAGTATCCAGGGGGGCAATCAGCCCCAGCATTTT
>TRBJ2-3|TRBV5-1|.|.|15
CASLRADSSTDTQYF
TGCGCCAGCCTCCGGGCAGACTCTAGCACAGATACGCAGTATTTT